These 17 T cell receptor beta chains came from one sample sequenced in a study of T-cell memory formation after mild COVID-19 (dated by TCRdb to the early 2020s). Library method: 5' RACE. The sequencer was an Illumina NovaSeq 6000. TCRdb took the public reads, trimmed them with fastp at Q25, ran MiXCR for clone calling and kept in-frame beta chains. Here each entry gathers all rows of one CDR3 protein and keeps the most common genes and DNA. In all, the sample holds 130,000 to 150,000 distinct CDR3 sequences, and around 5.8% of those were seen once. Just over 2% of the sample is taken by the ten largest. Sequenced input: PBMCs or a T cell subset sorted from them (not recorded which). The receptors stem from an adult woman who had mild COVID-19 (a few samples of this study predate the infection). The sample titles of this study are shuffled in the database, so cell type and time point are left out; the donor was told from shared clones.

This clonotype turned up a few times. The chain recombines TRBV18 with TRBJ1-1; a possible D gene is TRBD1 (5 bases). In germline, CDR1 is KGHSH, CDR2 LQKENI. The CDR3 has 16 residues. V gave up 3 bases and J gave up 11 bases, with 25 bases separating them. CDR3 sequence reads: CASSPGLVREGRTAFF. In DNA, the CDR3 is TGTGCCAGCTCACCGGGGCTAGTCCGGGAGGGCCGGACGGCTTTCTTT. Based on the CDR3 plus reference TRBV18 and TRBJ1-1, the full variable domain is NAGVMQNPRHLVRRRGQEARLRCSPMKGHSHVYWYRQLPEEGLKFMVYLQKENIIDESGMPKERFSAEFPKEGPSILRIQQVVRGDSAAYFCASSPGLVREGRTAFFGQGTRLTVV.

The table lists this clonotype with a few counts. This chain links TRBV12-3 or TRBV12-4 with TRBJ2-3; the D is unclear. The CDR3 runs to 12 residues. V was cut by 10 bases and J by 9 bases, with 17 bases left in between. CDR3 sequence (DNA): TGTGCCACAACCTCCTTGAGTCGGACGCAGTATTTT. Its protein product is CATTSLSRTQYF.

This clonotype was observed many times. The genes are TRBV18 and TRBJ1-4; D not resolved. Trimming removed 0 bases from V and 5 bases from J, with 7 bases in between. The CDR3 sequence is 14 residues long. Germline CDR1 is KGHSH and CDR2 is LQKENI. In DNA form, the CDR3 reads TGTGCCAGCTCACCACCGATGGGAAATGAAAAACTGTTTTTT. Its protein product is CASSPPMGNEKLFF.

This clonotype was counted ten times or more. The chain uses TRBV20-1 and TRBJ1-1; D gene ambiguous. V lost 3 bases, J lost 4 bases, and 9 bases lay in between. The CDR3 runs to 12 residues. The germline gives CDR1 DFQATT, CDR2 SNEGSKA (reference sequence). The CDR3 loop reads CSASMGSTEAFF. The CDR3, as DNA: TGCAGTGCTAGTATGGGGAGCACTGAAGCTTTCTTT.

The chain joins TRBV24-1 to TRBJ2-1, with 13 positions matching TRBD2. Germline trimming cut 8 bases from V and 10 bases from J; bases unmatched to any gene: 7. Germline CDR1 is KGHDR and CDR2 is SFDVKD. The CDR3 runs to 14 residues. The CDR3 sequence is CATMTSGRLNEQFF. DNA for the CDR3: TGTGCCACCATGACTAGCGGGAGGCTAAACGAGCAGTTCTTC.

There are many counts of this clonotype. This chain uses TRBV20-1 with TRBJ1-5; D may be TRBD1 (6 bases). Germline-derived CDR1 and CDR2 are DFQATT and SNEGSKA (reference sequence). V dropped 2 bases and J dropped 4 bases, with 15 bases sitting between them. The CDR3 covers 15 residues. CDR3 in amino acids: CSARKLGTLNQPQHF. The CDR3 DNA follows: TGCAGTGCTAGAAAGCTTGGGACACTAAATCAGCCCCAGCATTTT.

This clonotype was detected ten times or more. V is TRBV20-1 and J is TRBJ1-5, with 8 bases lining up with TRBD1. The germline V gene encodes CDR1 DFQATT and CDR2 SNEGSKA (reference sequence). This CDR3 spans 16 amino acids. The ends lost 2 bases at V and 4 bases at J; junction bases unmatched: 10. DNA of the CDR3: TGCAGTGCTAGAACGGCAGGGGGCCTGTGGAATCAGCCCCAGCATTTT. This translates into CSARTAGGLWNQPQHF.

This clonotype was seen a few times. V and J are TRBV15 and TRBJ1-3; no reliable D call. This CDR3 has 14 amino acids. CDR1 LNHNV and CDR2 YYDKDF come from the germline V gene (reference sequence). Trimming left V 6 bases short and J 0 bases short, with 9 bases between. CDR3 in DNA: TGTGCCACCAGGGAGGGCCTCTCTGGAAACACCATATATTTT. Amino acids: CATREGLSGNTIYF.

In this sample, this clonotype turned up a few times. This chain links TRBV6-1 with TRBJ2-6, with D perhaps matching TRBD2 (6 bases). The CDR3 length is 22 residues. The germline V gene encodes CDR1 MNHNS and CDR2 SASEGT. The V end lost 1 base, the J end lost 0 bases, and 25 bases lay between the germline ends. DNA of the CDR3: TGTGCCAGCAGTGAAGTTCGGGGGATTGAAAATGCTGTTCACTCTGGGGCCAACGTCCTGACTTTC. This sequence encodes CASSEVRGIENAVHSGANVLTF.

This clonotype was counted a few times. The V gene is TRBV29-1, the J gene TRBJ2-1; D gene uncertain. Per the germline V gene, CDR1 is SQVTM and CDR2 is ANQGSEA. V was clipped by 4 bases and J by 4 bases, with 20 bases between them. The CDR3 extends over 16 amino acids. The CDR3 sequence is CSVGQQLDSLYNEQFF. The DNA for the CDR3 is TGCAGCGTTGGGCAGCAACTTGACTCCCTATACAATGAGCAGTTCTTC.

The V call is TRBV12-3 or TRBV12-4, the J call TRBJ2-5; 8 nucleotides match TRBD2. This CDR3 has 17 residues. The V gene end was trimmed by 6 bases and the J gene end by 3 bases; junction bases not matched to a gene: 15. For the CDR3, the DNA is TGTGCCAGCAGCCTACTAGCGGCCCCGAACCCTAAAGAGACCCAGTACTTC. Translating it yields CASSLLAAPNPKETQYF.

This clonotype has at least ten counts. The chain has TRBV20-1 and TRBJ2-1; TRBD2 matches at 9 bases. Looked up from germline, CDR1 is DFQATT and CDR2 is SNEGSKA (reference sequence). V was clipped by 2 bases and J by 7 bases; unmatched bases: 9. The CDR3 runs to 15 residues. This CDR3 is CSARKGSGGLNEQFF. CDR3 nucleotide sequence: TGCAGTGCTAGAAAGGGCAGCGGGGGGTTAAATGAGCAGTTCTTC.

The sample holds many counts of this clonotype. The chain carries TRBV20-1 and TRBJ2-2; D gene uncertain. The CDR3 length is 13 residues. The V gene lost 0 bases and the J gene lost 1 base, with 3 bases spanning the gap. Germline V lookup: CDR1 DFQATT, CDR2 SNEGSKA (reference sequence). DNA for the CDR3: TGCAGTGCTAGAGAGCAGAACACCGGGGAGCTGTTTTTT. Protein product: CSAREQNTGELFF.

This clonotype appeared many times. The CDR3 DNA is TGTGCCTGGAGTAAGGGACTAGTGTCCAGTGAGCAGTTCTTC. This gives the protein CAWSKGLVSSEQFF. The rearrangement joins TRBV30 to TRBJ2-1; 8 bases are a match to TRBD2. Germline loops: CDR1 GTSNPN, CDR2 SVGIG (reference sequence). The CDR3 runs to 14 residues. The V and J ends lost 2 bases and 9 bases, in that order; junction bases with no gene match: 9.

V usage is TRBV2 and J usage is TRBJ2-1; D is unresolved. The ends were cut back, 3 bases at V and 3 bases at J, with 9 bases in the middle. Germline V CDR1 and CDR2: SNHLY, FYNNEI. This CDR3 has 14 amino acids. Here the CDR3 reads CASSDDSFYNEQFF. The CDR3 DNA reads TGTGCCAGCAGTGACGACTCCTTCTACAATGAGCAGTTCTTC.

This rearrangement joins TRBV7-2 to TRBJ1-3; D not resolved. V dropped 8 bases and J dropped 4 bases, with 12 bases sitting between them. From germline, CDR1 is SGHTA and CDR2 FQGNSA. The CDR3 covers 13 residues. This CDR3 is CASARVWGNTIYF. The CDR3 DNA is TGTGCCAGCGCCAGAGTGTGGGGAAACACCATATATTTT.

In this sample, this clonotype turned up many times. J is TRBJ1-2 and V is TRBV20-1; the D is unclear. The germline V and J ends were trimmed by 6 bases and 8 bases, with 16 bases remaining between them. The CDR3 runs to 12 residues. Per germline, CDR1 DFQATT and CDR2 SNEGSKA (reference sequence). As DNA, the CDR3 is TGCAGTGCCGAACCGACAACCGTAGGCTACACCTTC. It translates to CSAEPTTVGYTF.